The next 3 T cell receptor beta chains were all read from a single sample in a study of vaccination effects on CD4 cells after COVID-19 (dated by TCRdb to 2021 to 2024). The ViraFEST assay stimulated PBMC with viral peptide pools and then used TCR sequencing to identify antigen-specific CD4+ T cell clonotypes by expansion. After 10 days of culture, CD4+ T cells were isolated with the EasySep CD4+ T cell isolation kit. The absence of prior SARS-CoV-2 infection in healthy vaccine recipients was confirmed by negative nucleocapsid antibodies before and after vaccination. Library creation used the immunoSEQ multiplex PCR assay. Held by TCRdb, this immuneACCESS table contains in-frame sequences only and omits some clones. Under half of the omission traces to an unresolved V gene where checked; the cause of the rest is unknown. For this sample there are tens of thousands of clones; 70% to 85% appear just once. The ten largest account for 3.7% of the sample.

No antigen has been assigned to these receptors. The sequences come from CD4+ T cells from PBMCs cultured with HCoV-OC43 spike peptides, collected before COVID-19 vaccination. The sample's cell subset or site label, in plain terms: HCoV-OC43 spike overlapping peptide pool stimulation. The receptors shown here come from a human donor who received a COVID-19 vaccine.

On this clone itself: The same CDR3 arises from other DNA sequences in this sample as well. This sequence joins TRBV5-6 and TRBJ2-5; no reliable D call. Germline-derived CDR1 and CDR2 are SGHDT and YYEEEE. The CDR3 loop spans 13 amino acids. V lost 0 bases to trimming and J lost 3 bases, with 6 bases between them. CDR3 nucleotides: TGTGCCAGCAGCTTGGAACTAAAAGAGACCCAGTACTTC. Translated, it gives CASSLELKETQYF.

V is TRBV28 and J is TRBJ1-2; D unclear. Trimming removed 7 bases from V and 4 bases from J, with 16 bases in between. The V gene's germline CDR1 is MDHEN and CDR2 SYDVKM. The CDR3 totals 14 residues. The CDR3 DNA sequence: TGTGCCAGCACCTCCGGAGGGAGAAGCTATGGCTACACCTTC. It yields the protein CASTSGGRSYGYTF.

V is TRBV5-1 and J is TRBJ2-1; D perhaps matches TRBD1 (5 bases). CDR1 and CDR2 from the germline V gene are SGHRS and YFSETQ. This CDR3 is 15 amino acids long. With 0 bases removed from V and 8 bases from J, the gap between germline ends came to 15 bases. This CDR3 is CASSLEYRGGDEQFF. For the CDR3, the DNA is TGCGCCAGCAGCTTGGAATATAGGGGTGGGGATGAGCAGTTCTTC.